The next 2 T cell receptor beta chains were all read from a single sample in a study of cytomegalovirus exposure and HLA in healthy donors. Researchers ran the PCR with 60 Vbeta and 13 Jbeta primers. Using immunoSEQ multiplex PCR, the repertoire was profiled, and TCRdb retains in-frame clones only, with some absent. Of 180,000 or so clones listed, 65% to 80% were seen once; the top ten hold 2% to 2.5%. Specimen: PBMCs. These receptors originate from a woman in her 30s in good health and CMV-seropositive.

A few counts support this clone. One end of the junction fails to match germline, which may point to a read error. This chain joins TRBV5-4 and TRBJ2-6, with a tentative D call TRBD1 (6 bases). Germline V gene data show CDR1 as SGHNT and CDR2 as YYREEE (reference sequence). This CDR3 contains 17 residues. The CDR3 coding sequence is TGTGCCAGCAGCTCACGGCAGGGGAGCTCTGGGGCCAACGGCCTGACTTTC. This gives the protein CASSSRQGSSGANGLTF.

The chain links TRBV6-1 to TRBJ2-7, with D tentatively TRBD1 (6 bases). The CDR3 is 18 residues long. Trimming cost V 0 bases and J 3 bases, with 21 bases left between them. Germline CDR1 and CDR2: MNHNS and SASEGT. The CDR3 reads CASSEARQAALRRYEQYF. Written as DNA, the CDR3 is TGTGCCAGCAGTGAAGCGCGACAGGCCGCCCTGCGGCGCTACGAGCAGTACTTC.